A single sample is the source of the 9 T cell receptor beta chains below, sequenced in a study of T cells after posttransplantation cyclophosphamide. Sequenced by immunoSEQ multiplex PCR; TCRdb stores in-frame clones only, minus some. Altogether around 44,000 clones were found in the sample, and no singletons occur. Source material: PBMCs. The origin of the receptors is a man aged 40-50 years in good health, CMV-negative, and a related stem cell transplant donor.

The sample holds many counts of this clone. The rearrangement links TRBV2 to TRBJ1-5, with a tentative D call TRBD1 (6 bases). Trimming removed 3 bases from V and 4 bases from J, with 13 bases in between. The CDR3 consists of 15 residues. Germline CDR1 and CDR2: SNHLY and FYNNEI. The CDR3 DNA sequence: TGTGCCAGCAGTGAGGTCGGACAGACTAATCAGCCCCAGCATTTT. This encodes CASSEVGQTNQPQHF.

This clone appeared many times. CDR3 DNA: TGTGCCAGCAGCTTCAAACCTACGATGGAGCAGTTCTTC. Its translation is CASSFKPTMEQFF. This rearrangement joins TRBV7-2 to TRBJ2-1, with D unclear. Per germline, CDR1 SGHTA and CDR2 FQGNSA. V was trimmed by 3 bases and J by 10 bases, leaving 13 bases between them. The CDR3 contains 13 residues.

This clone was seen ten or more times. The CDR3 region is CASSPHRGPDGYTF. The CDR3 DNA sequence: TGCGCCAGCAGCCCCCACAGGGGTCCAGATGGCTACACCTTC. V usage is TRBV5-1 and J usage is TRBJ1-2, with 7 bases that match TRBD1. J was trimmed by 6 bases and V by 4 bases; bases with no gene match: 9. Germline V CDR1 and CDR2: SGHRS, YFSETQ. This CDR3 is built from 14 residues.

Ten or more counts support this clone. This chain joins TRBV18 and TRBJ2-1; 13 nucleotides align to TRBD2. Germline CDR1 KGHSH, CDR2 LQKENI. The trim removed 6 bases at V and 7 bases at J, leaving 12 bases unmatched. CDR3 length equals 17 residues. In DNA, the CDR3 is TGTGCCAGCTCTCCGACTAGCGGGAGGTCTCTGGGGAATGAGCAGTTCTTC. The encoded protein is CASSPTSGRSLGNEQFF.

The chain carries TRBV7-9 and TRBJ2-5; 10 bases are a match to TRBD1. The J segment lost 4 bases and the V segment lost 5 bases, leaving 10 bases of the junction unmatched. This CDR3 comprises 16 residues. Germline CDR1 and CDR2: SEHNR and FQNEAQ (reference sequence). The CDR3 DNA reads as TGTGCCAGCAGCCTTAGCGGACAGGGGGTTAGAGAGACCCAGTACTTC. This encodes CASSLSGQGVRETQYF.

The table lists this clone with many counts. The rearrangement links TRBV7-3 to TRBJ2-3; 11 bases map to TRBD2. Per the germline V gene, CDR1 is SGHTA and CDR2 is FQGTGA. The V segment lost 5 bases and the J segment 2 bases; nucleotides outside the gene matches: 6. The CDR3 sequence is 16 residues long. CDR3 nucleotides: TGTGCCAGCAGCATCGGGACTAGCGGCTACACAGATACGCAGTATTTT. It translates to CASSIGTSGYTDTQYF.

This clone was found many times. V usage is TRBV27 and J usage is TRBJ1-4, with unresolved D. CDR1 MNHEY and CDR2 SMNVEV come from the germline V gene (reference sequence). The CDR3 covers 13 residues. The V and J ends lost 4 bases and 5 bases respectively, with 8 bases between them. The CDR3 region is CASSSRRNEKLFF. The CDR3 DNA reads TGTGCCAGCAGTTCACGGAGGAATGAAAAACTGTTTTTT.

In its sample, this clone was seen many times. The chain has TRBV5-1 and TRBJ1-5; D not certain. V lost 4 bases, J lost 0 bases, and 11 bases lay in between. Germline assignment: CDR1 SGHRS and CDR2 YFSETQ. This CDR3 region has 15 residues. The CDR3 DNA is TGCGCCAGCAGCCCCAGGCCAGATAGCAATCAGCCCCAGCATTTT. Translating it yields CASSPRPDSNQPQHF.

There are many counts of this clone. The J gene is TRBJ2-2, the V gene TRBV4-1; 8 bases align to TRBD1. The CDR3 totals 15 residues. Looked up from germline, CDR1 is MGHRA and CDR2 is YSYEKL. With V trimmed by 6 bases and J by 1 base, 4 bases remained unmatched. CDR3: CASRTGTGNTGELFF. The CDR3 nucleotides read TGCGCCAGCAGGACCGGGACAGGGAACACCGGGGAGCTGTTTTTT.